This T cell receptor beta chain appears in the sequencing data of a study of Tregs in tolerant kidney transplant recipients. Between the trimmed V and J ends, which lost 0 bases and 0 bases, there was a span of 7 bases. The germline gives CDR1 SGHTS, CDR2 YDEGEE. This CDR3 spans 15 amino acids. The method was immunoSEQ multiplex PCR; TCRdb's version includes in-frame clones alone and lacks a portion of them. Here the sample spans about 110,000 clones, almost 90% being singletons. The starting material was CD4+ T cells from blood, obtained before the transplant. This sequence was found in a human donor who received a combined kidney and bone marrow transplant. The chain is built from TRBV5-8 and TRBJ1-3, with D maybe TRBD1 (5 bases). The CDR3 protein is CASSLEGASGNTIYF. CDR3 nucleotides: TGTGCCAGCAGCTTGGAAGGGGCCTCTGGAAACACCATATATTTT.